This is a list of T cell receptor beta chains from one sample in a study of cytomegalovirus exposure and HLA in healthy donors. TCRdb keeps only in-frame clones here, not all; method: immunoSEQ multiplex PCR. The table has roughly 100,000 clones, approximately 60% seen once; the top ten hold 5.5% to 6%. Source material: PBMCs. The receptors derive from a boy between 10 and 17 years old in good health and CMV-seropositive. CDR3s include the opening cysteine and the closing phenylalanine or tryptophan. A D gene is named only where the DNA matches it firmly. The size field is filled for only some rows; it gives once, few, many or a size class.

-	-	TRBJ1-1	TRBV11-3	CASSLGPGGNTEAFF	TGTGCCAGCAGCTTAGGACCGGGTGGAAACACTGAAGCTTTCTTT
-	-	TRBJ2-6	TRBV21-1	CASSRERRDGLSGANVLTF	TGTGCCAGCAGCAGAGAAAGGCGGGACGGCCTCTCTGGGGCCAACGTCCTGACTTTC
-	TRBD2	TRBJ2-3	TRBV6-5	CASSYGGGTDTQYF	TGTGCCAGCAGTTACGGGGGGGGCACAGATACGCAGTATTTT
-	TRBD1	TRBJ2-7	TRBV11-2	CASRGPDRASEQYF	TGTGCCAGCAGAGGGCCCGACAGGGCAAGCGAGCAGTACTTC
-	-	TRBJ1-1	TRBV29-1	CSVARIGVTEAFF	TGCAGCGTTGCGCGTATAGGGGTGACTGAAGCTTTCTTT
-	-	TRBJ1-3	TRBV19	CASSTAGNTIYF	TGTGCCAGTAGTACCGCCGGGAACACCATATATTTT
-	-	TRBJ1-5	TRBV15	CATSRDPGSPQHF	TGTGCCACCAGCAGAGATCCAGGCAGCCCTCAGCATTTT
few	TRBD1	TRBJ2-7	TRBV5-4	CASSRKLDRGLSYEQYF	TGTGCCAGCAGCCGTAAACTCGACAGGGGATTATCCTACGAGCAGTACTTC
-	TRBD1	TRBJ1-2	TRBV19	CASSIRTGEDGYTF	TGTGCCAGTAGTATCAGGACAGGGGAAGATGGCTACACCTTC
-	TRBD2	TRBJ2-3	TRBV6-5	CASSSRLAGVKDTQYF	TGTGCCAGCAGTTCACGACTAGCGGGAGTGAAAGATACGCAGTATTTT
-	TRBD1	TRBJ1-1	TRBV6-5	CASRFTGVNTEAFF	TGTGCCAGCAGGTTCACAGGGGTGAACACTGAAGCTTTCTTT
few	TRBD2	TRBJ2-5	TRBV5-1	CASSFGGGLETQYF	TGCGCCAGCAGCTTCGGGGGGGGCCTAGAGACCCAGTACTTC
-	-	TRBJ2-2	TRBV19	CASSPTGGQNTGELFF	TGTGCCAGTAGTCCGACGGGGGGCCAGAACACCGGGGAGCTGTTTTTT
-	-	TRBJ2-5	TRBV5-1	CASSFGGQETQYF	TGCGCCAGCAGCTTTGGCGGGCAAGAGACCCAGTACTTC
-	TRBD2	TRBJ2-1	TRBV10-3	CAISLSGSSYNEQFF	TGTGCCATCAGCTTAAGCGGGAGCTCCTACAATGAGCAGTTCTTC